This T cell receptor beta chain was sequenced for a study of shared clonotypes between healthy human individuals. Sequenced by immunoSEQ multiplex PCR; TCRdb stores in-frame clones only, minus some. The sample holds some 2,000,000 clones; approximately 95% are singletons and the top ten take roughly 0.13%. The germline V gene encodes CDR1 GTSNPN and CDR2 SVGIG (reference sequence). Trimming cost V 0 bases and J 5 bases, with 14 bases left between them. CDR3 length: 15 amino acids. The study drew all its donors from Caucasian adults living in Nashville, Tennessee. A split of CD4+ cells into CD45RA+ naive and CD45RA-negative memory subsets was performed.

V usage is TRBV30 and J usage is TRBJ1-3; D is uncertain. Material for sequencing was naive CD4+ T cells sorted from blood. Subset specified: CD45RA+ positively selected. The sequence was obtained from a man younger than 35 in good health. This CDR3 is CAWSVSQRPRNTIYF. The CDR3 DNA reads TGTGCCTGGAGTGTTTCACAGCGGCCGAGAAACACCATATATTTT.